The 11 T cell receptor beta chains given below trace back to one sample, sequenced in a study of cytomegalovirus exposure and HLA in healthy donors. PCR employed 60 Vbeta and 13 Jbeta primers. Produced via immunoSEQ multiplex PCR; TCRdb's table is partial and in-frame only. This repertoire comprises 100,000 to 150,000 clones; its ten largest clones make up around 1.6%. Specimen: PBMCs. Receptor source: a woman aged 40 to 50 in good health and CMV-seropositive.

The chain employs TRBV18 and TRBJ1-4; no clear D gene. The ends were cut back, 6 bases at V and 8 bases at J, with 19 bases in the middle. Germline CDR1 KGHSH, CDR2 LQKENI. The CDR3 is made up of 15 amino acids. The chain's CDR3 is CASSTESDALEKLFF. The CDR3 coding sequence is TGTGCCAGCTCGACCGAGAGCGACGCACTGGAAAAACTGTTTTTT.

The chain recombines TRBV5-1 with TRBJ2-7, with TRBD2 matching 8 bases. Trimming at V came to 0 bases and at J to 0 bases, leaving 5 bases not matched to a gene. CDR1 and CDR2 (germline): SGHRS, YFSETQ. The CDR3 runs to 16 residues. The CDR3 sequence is CASSLGVAGGSYEQYF. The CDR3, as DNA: TGCGCCAGCAGCTTGGGGGTGGCGGGAGGCTCCTACGAGCAGTACTTC.

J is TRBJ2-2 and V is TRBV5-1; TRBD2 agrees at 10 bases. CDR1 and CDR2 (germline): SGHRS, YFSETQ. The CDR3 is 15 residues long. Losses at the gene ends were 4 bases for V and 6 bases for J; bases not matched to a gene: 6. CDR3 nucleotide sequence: TGCGCCAGCAGCACAGGACTAGCGGCGGCCGGGGAGCTGTTTTTT. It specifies CASSTGLAAAGELFF.

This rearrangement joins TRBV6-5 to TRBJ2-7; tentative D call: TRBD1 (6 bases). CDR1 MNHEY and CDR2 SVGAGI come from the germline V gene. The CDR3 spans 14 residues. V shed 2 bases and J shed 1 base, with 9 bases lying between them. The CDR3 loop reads CASSYRQASYEQYF. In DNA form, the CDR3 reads TGTGCCAGCAGTTACCGACAGGCTTCCTACGAGCAGTACTTC.

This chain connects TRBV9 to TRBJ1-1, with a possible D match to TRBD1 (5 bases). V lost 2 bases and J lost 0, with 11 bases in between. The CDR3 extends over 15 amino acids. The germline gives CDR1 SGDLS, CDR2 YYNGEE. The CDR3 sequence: CASSVGLSMNTEAFF. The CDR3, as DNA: TGTGCCAGCAGCGTGGGACTGAGCATGAACACTGAAGCTTTCTTT.

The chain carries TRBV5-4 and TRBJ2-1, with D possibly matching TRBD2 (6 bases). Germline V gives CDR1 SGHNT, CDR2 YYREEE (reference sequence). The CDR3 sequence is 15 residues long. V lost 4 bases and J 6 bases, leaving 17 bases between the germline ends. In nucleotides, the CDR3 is TGTGCCAGCAGCGAAGAACTCCGGGACTCCAATGAGCAGTTCTTC. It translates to CASSEELRDSNEQFF.

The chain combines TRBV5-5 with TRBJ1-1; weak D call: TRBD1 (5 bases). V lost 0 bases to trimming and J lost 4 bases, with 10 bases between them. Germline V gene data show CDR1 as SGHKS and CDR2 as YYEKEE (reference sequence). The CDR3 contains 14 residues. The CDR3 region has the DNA TGTGCCAGCAGCTTGGGGGGCTCGGTCACTGAAGCTTTCTTT. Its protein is CASSLGGSVTEAFF.

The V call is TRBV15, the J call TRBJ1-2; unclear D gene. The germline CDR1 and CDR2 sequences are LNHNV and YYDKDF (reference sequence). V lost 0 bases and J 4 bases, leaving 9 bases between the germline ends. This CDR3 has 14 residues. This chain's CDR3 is CATSRDPAVYGYTF. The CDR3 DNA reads TGTGCCACCAGCAGAGATCCGGCGGTCTATGGCTACACCTTC.

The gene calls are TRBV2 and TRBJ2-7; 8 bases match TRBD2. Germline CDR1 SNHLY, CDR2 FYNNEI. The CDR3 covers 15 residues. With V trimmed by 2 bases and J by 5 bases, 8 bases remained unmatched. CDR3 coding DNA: TGTGCCAGCAGTGAATATAGCGGGAACCCCCACGAGCAGTACTTC. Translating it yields CASSEYSGNPHEQYF.

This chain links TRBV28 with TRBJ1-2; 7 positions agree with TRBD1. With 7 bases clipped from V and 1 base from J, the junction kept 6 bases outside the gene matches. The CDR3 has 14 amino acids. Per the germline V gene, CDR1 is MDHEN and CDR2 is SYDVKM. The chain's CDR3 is CASITGTVNYGYTF. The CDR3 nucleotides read TGTGCCAGCATCACCGGGACAGTTAACTATGGCTACACCTTC.

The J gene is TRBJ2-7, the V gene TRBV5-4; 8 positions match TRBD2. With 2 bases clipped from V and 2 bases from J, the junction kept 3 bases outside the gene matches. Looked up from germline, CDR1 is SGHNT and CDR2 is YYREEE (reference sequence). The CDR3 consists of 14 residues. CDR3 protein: CASSFSGNTYEQYF. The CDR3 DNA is TGTGCCAGCAGCTTTAGCGGGAACACCTACGAGCAGTACTTC.